The 8 T cell receptor beta chains in this list originate from one sample, sequenced in a study of blood T cell repertoires in COVID-19. The data were produced by immunoSEQ multiplex PCR, yet TCRdb's version contains in-frame clones alone and is incomplete. The data show some 250,000 clones, with about 90% seen just once and 1.2% held by the top ten. The source material was PBMCs or T cells enriched from blood (not recorded which). These receptor sequences come from a human donor in a cohort exposed to, infected with or recovered from COVID-19 (not recorded which). The donor label of this sample is uncertain.

The sample holds a few counts of this clone. J is TRBJ1-5 and V is TRBV7-2; D is perhaps TRBD1 (5 bases). Germline loops: CDR1 SGHTA, CDR2 FQGNSA. The CDR3 covers 14 residues. Trimming removed 2 bases at V and 6 bases at J, with 11 bases between. The CDR3 nucleotides read TGTGCCAGCAGCTTAAGCGGGACCGGTCAGCCCCAGCATTTT. This codes for CASSLSGTGQPQHF.

CDR3 loop: CASSRAHEAFF. In DNA form, the CDR3 reads TGTGCCAGCAGTAGAGCCCATGAAGCTTTCTTT. This chain links TRBV12-3 or TRBV12-4 with TRBJ1-1; D is undetermined. The CDR3 has 11 residues. Trimming shortened V by 5 bases and J by 7 bases, and 8 bases separated the two germline ends.

The rearrangement joins TRBV19 to TRBJ1-4; D is possibly TRBD1 (6 bases). Per germline, CDR1 LNHDA and CDR2 SQIVND (reference sequence). The CDR3 consists of 19 residues. The V gene lost 5 bases and the J gene lost 8 bases, with 30 bases spanning the gap. The CDR3 sequence: CASSSLGPSRDPRGEKLFF. The DNA of the CDR3 is TGTGCCAGTAGTTCCCTCGGCCCTAGCCGGGACCCCAGGGGCGAAAAACTGTTTTTT.

The V call is TRBV6-6, the J call TRBJ1-5, with D unresolved. From germline, CDR1 is MNHNY and CDR2 SVGAGI (reference sequence). The CDR3 covers 12 residues. V was cut by 8 bases and J by 3 bases, with 8 bases left in between. The CDR3 sequence is CASSGINQPQHF. The CDR3 DNA reads TGTGCCAGCTCGGGGATCAATCAGCCCCAGCATTTT.

This sequence joins TRBV5-5 and TRBJ1-1; tentative D call: TRBD1 (6 bases). Looked up from germline, CDR1 is SGHKS and CDR2 is YYEKEE (reference sequence). The CDR3 is 14 amino acids. V was cut by 2 bases and J by 1 base, with 9 bases left in between. Here the CDR3 reads CASSFTRGNTEAFF. Here the CDR3 DNA reads TGTGCCAGCAGCTTCACCAGGGGGAACACTGAAGCTTTCTTT.

J is TRBJ1-2 and V is TRBV2; a weak D match, TRBD1 (6 bases). The germline V gene has CDR1 SNHLY and CDR2 FYNNEI. Trimming stripped 5 bases from V and 6 bases from J, with 10 bases between. This CDR3 has 12 amino acids. CDR3 in DNA: TGTGCCAGCAGTCCCCAGGGGAATGGCTACACCTTC. This codes for CASSPQGNGYTF. The full variable domain, with the rest looked up from reference TRBV2 and TRBJ1-2, is EPEVTQTPSHQVTQMGQEVILRCVPISNHLYFYWYRQILGQKVEFLVSFYNNEISEKSEIFDDQFSVERPDGSNFTLKIRSTKLEDSAMYFCASSPQGNGYTFGSGTRLTVV.

V gene TRBV6-5 combines with J gene TRBJ1-1, with D perhaps matching TRBD1 (5 bases). CDR3 length: 14 residues. CDR1 is MNHEY, CDR2 SVGAGI, per germline. Between the trimmed V and J ends, which lost 6 bases and 1 base, there was a span of 12 bases. This CDR3 is CASRADRQNTEAFF. The DNA for the CDR3 is TGTGCCAGCAGAGCCGACAGACAGAACACTGAAGCTTTCTTT.

This chain uses TRBV5-1 with TRBJ2-1; TRBD1 might be the D (5 bases). Per the germline V gene, CDR1 is SGHRS and CDR2 is YFSETQ. The CDR3 contains 15 residues. The ends were cut back, 4 bases at V and 4 bases at J, with 15 bases in the middle. The CDR3 sequence is CASSLGVLPYNEQFF. In DNA form, the CDR3 reads TGCGCCAGCAGCCTAGGGGTACTACCGTACAATGAGCAGTTCTTC.